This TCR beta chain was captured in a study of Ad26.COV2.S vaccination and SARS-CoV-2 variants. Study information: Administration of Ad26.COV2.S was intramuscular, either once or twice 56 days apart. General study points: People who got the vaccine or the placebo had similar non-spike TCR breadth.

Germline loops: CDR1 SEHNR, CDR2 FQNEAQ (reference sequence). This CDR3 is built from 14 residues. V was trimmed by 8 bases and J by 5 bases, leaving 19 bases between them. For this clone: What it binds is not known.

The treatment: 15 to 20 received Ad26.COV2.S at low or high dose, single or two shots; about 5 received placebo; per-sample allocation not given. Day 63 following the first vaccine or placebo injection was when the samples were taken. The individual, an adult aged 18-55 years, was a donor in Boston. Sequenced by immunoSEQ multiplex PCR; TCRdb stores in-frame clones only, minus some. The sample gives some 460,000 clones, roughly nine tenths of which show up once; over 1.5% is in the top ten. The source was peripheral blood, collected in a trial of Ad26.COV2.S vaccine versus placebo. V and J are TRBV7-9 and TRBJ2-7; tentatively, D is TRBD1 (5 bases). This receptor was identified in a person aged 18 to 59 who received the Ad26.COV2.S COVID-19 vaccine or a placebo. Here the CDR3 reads CASAWTPQLDEQYF. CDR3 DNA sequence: TGTGCCAGCGCTTGGACACCACAGTTGGACGAGCAGTACTTC.